These 10 T cell receptor beta chains originate from one sample sequenced in a study of blood T cell repertoires in COVID-19. Profiling relied on immunoSEQ multiplex PCR, and the TCRdb table lists in-frame clones only, not all of them. The sample carries 30,000 to 35,000 clones, around 85% recorded once. The specimen sequenced was peripheral blood. These receptors were collected from a human donor with acute or convalescent COVID-19. The donor label of this sample is uncertain.

The J gene is TRBJ2-5, the V gene TRBV28; 7 bases align to TRBD1. The CDR3 has 12 amino acids. Germline CDR1 MDHEN, CDR2 SYDVKM. V shed 6 bases, J shed 5 bases, and the junction held 3 bases outside the gene matches. The CDR3 spells CASSLDRETQYF. The CDR3 coding sequence is TGTGCCAGCAGCCTGGACAGGGAGACCCAGTACTTC. Based on the CDR3 plus reference TRBV28 and TRBJ2-5, the full variable domain is DVKVTQSSRYLVKRTGEKVFLECVQDMDHENMFWYRQDPGLGLRLIYFSYDVKMKEKGDIPEGYSVSREKKERFSLILESASTNQTSMYLCASSLDRETQYFGPGTRLLVL.

The rearrangement links TRBV20-1 to TRBJ2-5; D perhaps matches TRBD1 (6 bases). The CDR3 contains 13 residues. From germline, CDR1 is DFQATT and CDR2 SNEGSKA (reference sequence). V lost 3 bases and J 5 bases, leaving 13 bases between the germline ends. The CDR3 DNA reads as TGCAGTGCTAGTTTTCAGGGGAGTGAGACCCAGTACTTC. It is translated as CSASFQGSETQYF.

CDR3 sequence reads: CASSLGPREKLFF. As DNA, the CDR3 is TGTGCCAGCAGCTTGGGGCCCCGTGAAAAACTGTTTTTT. The chain couples TRBV5-8 to TRBJ1-4; D gene unclear. The CDR3 extends over 13 amino acids. V lost 0 bases to trimming and J lost 7 bases, with 7 bases between them. The germline CDR1 and CDR2 sequences are SGHTS and YDEGEE.

The chain is built from TRBV7-3 and TRBJ1-2; unclear D gene. Germline CDR1 SGHTA, CDR2 FQGTGA. CDR3 length equals 15 residues. The germline V and J ends were trimmed by 1 base and 5 bases, with 14 bases remaining between them. In DNA, the CDR3 is TGTGCCAGCAGCTTAAGTTCGGATCGGGGTTATGGCTACACCTTC. Translating gives CASSLSSDRGYGYTF.

The genes are TRBV28 and TRBJ1-1, with D perhaps matching TRBD1 (6 bases). The V gene's germline CDR1 is MDHEN and CDR2 SYDVKM. V gave up 7 bases and J gave up 4 bases, with 13 bases separating them. This CDR3 region has 13 residues. The CDR3 loop is CASTDSIPTEAFF. The DNA of the CDR3 is TGTGCCAGCACGGACAGCATCCCCACTGAAGCTTTCTTT. The complete variable domain, with remaining parts taken from reference TRBV28 and TRBJ1-1, reads DVKVTQSSRYLVKRTGEKVFLECVQDMDHENMFWYRQDPGLGLRLIYFSYDVKMKEKGDIPEGYSVSREKKERFSLILESASTNQTSMYLCASTDSIPTEAFFGQGTRLTVV.

The rearrangement uses TRBV5-5 and TRBJ1-3, with TRBD1 as a possible D gene (5 bases). CDR3 size: 16 residues. Trimming shortened V by 0 bases and J by 0 bases, and 10 bases separated the two germline ends. Germline V gene sequence: CDR1 SGHKS, CDR2 YYEKEE (reference sequence). The CDR3 is CASSLATTGSGNTIYF. Here the CDR3 DNA reads TGTGCCAGCAGCTTGGCCACTACAGGCTCTGGAAACACCATATATTTT.

V gene TRBV18 combines with J gene TRBJ1-5; D might be TRBD1 (5 bases). The germline gives CDR1 KGHSH, CDR2 LQKENI. V dropped 3 bases and J dropped 6 bases, with 15 bases sitting between them. This CDR3 is 15 amino acids long. CDR3 loop: CASSPDMGLGQPQHF. In DNA, the CDR3 is TGTGCCAGCTCACCGGACATGGGGTTGGGTCAGCCCCAGCATTTT.

This rearrangement joins TRBV6-5 to TRBJ2-7; D possibly corresponds to TRBD1 (6 bases). The CDR3 is made up of 14 amino acids. Per germline, CDR1 MNHEY and CDR2 SVGAGI. V was trimmed by 4 bases and J by 3 bases, leaving 13 bases between them. CDR3 region: CASSSSGTNYEQYF. The CDR3 bases are TGTGCCAGCAGTTCATCCGGGACAAACTACGAGCAGTACTTC.

V is TRBV10-3 and J is TRBJ2-3, with D possibly matching TRBD1 (6 bases). Germline CDR1 and CDR2: ENHRY and SYGVKD. The CDR3 is 15 residues long. The V gene lost 5 bases and the J gene lost 1 base, with 13 bases spanning the gap. The CDR3 sequence: CAISSPGVGTDTQYF. As DNA, the CDR3 is TGTGCCATCAGTTCTCCAGGGGTGGGCACAGATACGCAGTATTTT.

V usage is TRBV28 and J usage is TRBJ1-1; D perhaps matches TRBD1 (5 bases). The CDR3 runs to 12 residues. Germline V gene sequence: CDR1 MDHEN, CDR2 SYDVKM. Trimming removed 9 bases at V and 8 bases at J, with 16 bases between. The CDR3 loop is CASWSDSYEAFF. The CDR3 DNA reads TGTGCCAGTTGGTCAGACAGTTACGAAGCTTTCTTT.